The next 15 T cell receptor beta chains were all read from a single sample in a study of STAT3 mutations in large granular lymphocyte leukemia. This table comes from immunoSEQ multiplex PCR, and its TCRdb copy is limited to in-frame clones, with some not included. In the table there are about 9,200 clones, 50% to 60% of which are singletons. Regarding the study as a whole: In T-cell large granular lymphocyte leukemia, about half of patients showed multiple immunodominant subclonotypes.

What these receptors recognize is not known. The sequencing sample was made of peripheral blood mononuclear cells. The receptors originated from a boy between 10 and 17 years old with T-cell large granular lymphocyte leukemia. Some clones in this sample may be carry-over from other donors' samples.

This clone has a single count. The chain uses TRBV27 and TRBJ2-7; 13 nucleotides match TRBD2. In germline, CDR1 is MNHEY, CDR2 SMNVEV (reference sequence). CDR3 size: 16 residues. Trimming removed 6 bases from V and 3 bases from J; junction bases left unmatched: 8. The CDR3 DNA is TGTGCCAGCAGCGGACTAGCGGGAGTGGGGCTCTACGAGCAGTACTTC. Translated: CASSGLAGVGLYEQYF.

The chain uses TRBV5-1 and TRBJ2-6; D remains unclear. Germline V CDR1 and CDR2: SGHRS, YFSETQ. This CDR3 has 17 amino acids. V was trimmed by 4 bases and J by 4 bases, leaving 18 bases between them. CDR3 DNA: TGCGCCAGCAGCCTCGGGTTTGGGGATACCGGGGCCAACGTCCTGACTTTC. Its protein is CASSLGFGDTGANVLTF.

The chain combines TRBV7-9 with TRBJ1-1; tentatively, D is TRBD1 (6 bases). Germline V gives CDR1 SEHNR, CDR2 FQNEAQ (reference sequence). Trimming cost V 4 bases and J 5 bases, with 14 bases left between them. The CDR3 runs to 14 residues. CDR3 bases: TGTGCCAGCAGCTACGACAGGAGGGGGACTGAAGCTTTCTTT. Translating gives CASSYDRRGTEAFF.

This clone was found once. The genes are TRBV29-1 and TRBJ1-2; D remains unclear. This CDR3 has 13 residues. Germline loops: CDR1 SQVTM, CDR2 ANQGSEA. V was cut by 0 bases and J by 5 bases, with 10 bases left in between. The CDR3 DNA reads TGCAGCGTTGAAGATCAGAGGGTATATGGCTACACCTTC. Translated: CSVEDQRVYGYTF.

CDR3 region: CASSVWGALDEQFF. CDR3 DNA: TGTGCCAGCAGCGTATGGGGGGCTTTGGATGAGCAGTTCTTC. V and J are TRBV9 and TRBJ2-1; D could derive from TRBD1 or TRBD2 (6 bases each). The ends were cut back, 1 base at V and 8 bases at J, with 13 bases in the middle. This CDR3 has 14 amino acids. CDR1 is SGDLS and CDR2 is YYNGEE in the germline V gene.

This clone has just a few counts. The chain recombines TRBV7-9 with TRBJ2-7; TRBD1 matches at 7 bases. The CDR3 runs 15 residues. Losses at the gene ends were 4 bases for V and 3 bases for J; bases not matched to a gene: 9. The germline CDR1 and CDR2 sequences are SEHNR and FQNEAQ (reference sequence). The CDR3 region is CASSSSDREYYEQYF. CDR3 nucleotide sequence: TGTGCCAGCAGCTCTAGTGACAGGGAGTACTACGAGCAGTACTTC. The variable domain in full, with the rest retrieved from reference TRBV7-9 and TRBJ2-7, is DTGVSQNPRHKITKRGQNVTFRCDPISEHNRLYWYRQTLGQGPEFLTYFQNEAQLEKSRLLSDRFSAERPKGSFSTLEIQRTEQGDSAMYLCASSSSDREYYEQYFGPGTRLTVT.

V is TRBV7-9 and J is TRBJ2-5; unclear D gene. CDR3 length equals 13 residues. Germline V gives CDR1 SEHNR, CDR2 FQNEAQ (reference sequence). V was pared by 1 base and J by 4 bases, with 7 bases between. This CDR3 reads CASSLGQLETQYF. CDR3 sequence (DNA): TGTGCCAGCAGCTTAGGTCAGTTAGAGACCCAGTACTTC.

The chain links TRBV6-1 to TRBJ2-1, with D possibly TRBD1 on 6 matching bases. This CDR3 has 15 residues. The germline gives CDR1 MNHNS, CDR2 SASEGT. V lost 6 bases, J lost 0 bases, and 12 bases lay in between. The CDR3 region has the DNA TGTGCCAGCAGCACAACAGGGAGCTCCTACAATGAGCAGTTCTTC. Residues: CASSTTGSSYNEQFF.

DNA for the CDR3: TGTGCCTGGAGTCTTCTAGCGGGCAGCACAGATACGCAGTATTTT. This translates into CAWSLLAGSTDTQYF. The chain links TRBV30 to TRBJ2-3, with TRBD2 matching over 8 bases. V lost 2 bases and J lost 0; bases outside the gene matches: 4. CDR3 length: 15 residues. In germline, CDR1 is GTSNPN, CDR2 SVGIG (reference sequence).

CDR3 amino acids: CASSLTAGGPETQYF. CDR3 in DNA: TGTGCCAGCAGCTTAACTGCGGGGGGGCCAGAGACCCAGTACTTC. The rearrangement links TRBV7-2 to TRBJ2-5, with 9 bases matching TRBD2. This CDR3 spans 15 amino acids. J gave up 4 bases and V 2 bases, and 5 bases lay outside the gene matches. Germline CDR1 and CDR2: SGHTA and FQGNSA.

This clone has just one count. The chain has TRBV7-3 and TRBJ1-5; D unresolved. V lost 5 bases, J lost 3 bases, and 8 bases lay in between. Germline V gene data show CDR1 as SGHTA and CDR2 as FQGTGA. The CDR3 extends over 13 amino acids. The CDR3 sequence: CASSAGDNQPQHF. The CDR3 nucleotides are TGTGCCAGCAGCGCCGGGGACAATCAGCCCCAGCATTTT.

This chain links TRBV18 with TRBJ1-5; D gene uncertain. Deletions cut 1 base from V and 3 bases from J, with 7 bases between. Germline-derived CDR1 and CDR2 are KGHSH and LQKENI. This CDR3 region has 14 residues. The CDR3 region is CASSPRQSNQPQHF. CDR3 nucleotides: TGTGCCAGCTCACCACGGCAGTCCAATCAGCCCCAGCATTTT.

The chain recombines TRBV7-9 with TRBJ2-7, with D possibly being TRBD1 (6 bases). Between the trimmed V and J ends, which lost 2 bases and 7 bases, there was a span of 21 bases. Looked up from germline, CDR1 is SEHNR and CDR2 is FQNEAQ (reference sequence). CDR3 length: 16 residues. As DNA, the CDR3 is TGTGCCAGCAGCTTACCCTTAAACTCACAGGGTTTAGAGCAGTACTTC. This gives the protein CASSLPLNSQGLEQYF. The full variable domain, rest sourced from reference TRBV7-9 and TRBJ2-7, is DTGVSQNPRHKITKRGQNVTFRCDPISEHNRLYWYRQTLGQGPEFLTYFQNEAQLEKSRLLSDRFSAERPKGSFSTLEIQRTEQGDSAMYLCASSLPLNSQGLEQYFGPGTRLTVT.

This chain links TRBV9 with TRBJ2-1; 8 nucleotides agree with TRBD2. In germline, CDR1 is SGDLS, CDR2 YYNGEE. The length of the CDR3 is 14 residues. Germline trimming cut 3 bases from V and 2 bases from J; bases unmatched to any gene: 1. The DNA of the CDR3 is TGTGCCAGCAGCGGTAGCGGGACCTACAATGAGCAGTTCTTC. Its translation is CASSGSGTYNEQFF.

This clone has a handful of counts. The V call is TRBV29-1, the J call TRBJ2-7; D is unresolved. The ends were cut back, 5 bases at V and 3 bases at J, with 8 bases in the middle. This CDR3 is built from 11 residues. Looked up from germline, CDR1 is SQVTM and CDR2 is ANQGSEA. CDR3 sequence: CSVSLVYEQYF. CDR3 coding DNA: TGCAGCGTTTCCCTAGTCTACGAGCAGTACTTC.